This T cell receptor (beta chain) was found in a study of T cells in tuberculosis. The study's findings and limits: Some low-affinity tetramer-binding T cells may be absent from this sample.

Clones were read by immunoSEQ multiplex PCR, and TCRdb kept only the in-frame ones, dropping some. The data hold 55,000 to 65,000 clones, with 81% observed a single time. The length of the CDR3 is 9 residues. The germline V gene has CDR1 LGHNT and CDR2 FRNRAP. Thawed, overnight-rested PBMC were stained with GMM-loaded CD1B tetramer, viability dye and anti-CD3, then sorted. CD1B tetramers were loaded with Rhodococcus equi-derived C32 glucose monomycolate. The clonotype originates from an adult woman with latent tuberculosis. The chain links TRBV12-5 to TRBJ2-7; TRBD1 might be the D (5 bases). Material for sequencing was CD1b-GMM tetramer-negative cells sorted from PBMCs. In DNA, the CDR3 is TGTGCGGACAACCACGAGCAGTACTTC. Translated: CADNHEQYF.